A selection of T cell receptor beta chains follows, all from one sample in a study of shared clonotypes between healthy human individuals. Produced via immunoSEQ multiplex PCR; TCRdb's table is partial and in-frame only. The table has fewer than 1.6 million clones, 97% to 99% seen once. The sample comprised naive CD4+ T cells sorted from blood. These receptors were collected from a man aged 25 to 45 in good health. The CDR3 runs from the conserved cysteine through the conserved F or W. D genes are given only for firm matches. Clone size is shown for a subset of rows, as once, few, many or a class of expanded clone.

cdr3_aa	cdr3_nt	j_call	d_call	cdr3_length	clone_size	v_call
CASSQEAVPSGEQYF	TGCGCCAGCAGCCAAGAGGCGGTTCCCTCTGGCGAGCAGTACTTC	TRBJ2-7	-	15	-	TRBV4-1
CASSGHKGRRVVEKLFF	TGTGCCAGCAGTGGACACAAGGGACGGAGGGTGGTTGAAAAACTGTTTTTT	TRBJ1-4	-	17	-	TRBV6-1
CASSSGQGGETQYF	TGTGCCAGCAGCTCCGGACAGGGCGGCGAGACCCAGTACTTC	TRBJ2-5	TRBD1	14	once	TRBV7-3
CASSLAAGTSGKLFF	TGCGCCAGCAGCTTGGCCGCAGGGACCTCCGGGAAACTGTTTTTT	TRBJ1-4	-	15	-	TRBV5-1
CAINRGTAEQFF	TGTGCCATCAACCGGGGGACTGCCGAGCAGTTCTTC	TRBJ2-1	-	12	-	TRBV10-3
CATSARQAEKLFF	TGTGCCACCAGCGCCCGACAGGCCGAAAAACTGTTTTTT	TRBJ1-4	-	13	-	TRBV15
CASSDGQVSPYGYTF	TGCGCCAGCAGCGACGGACAGGTTTCTCCTTATGGCTACACCTTC	TRBJ1-2	TRBD1	15	-	TRBV5-1
CATSRDTTDEQYF	TGTGCCACCAGCAGAGATACAACAGACGAGCAGTACTTC	TRBJ2-7	-	13	-	TRBV15
CASSLWGSPYNEQFF	TGTGCCAGCAGCTTATGGGGGAGCCCTTACAATGAGCAGTTCTTC	TRBJ2-1	-	15	once	TRBV7-9
CASSHEYVRSYTF	TGTGCCAGCAGTCATGAATACGTTCGGAGCTACACCTTC	TRBJ1-2	-	13	-	TRBV28
CASSLGGLSPSGSSGELFF	TGCGCCAGCAGCTTGGGTGGACTAAGTCCTAGCGGGAGTAGCGGGGAGCTGTTTTTT	TRBJ2-2	TRBD2	19	once	TRBV5-1
CASSQGHSTDTQYF	TGCGCCAGCAGCCAAGGCCATAGCACAGATACGCAGTATTTT	TRBJ2-3	-	14	-	TRBV4-1
CAISFLTAENEQFF	TGTGCCATCAGTTTCTTAACTGCCGAGAATGAGCAGTTCTTC	TRBJ2-1	-	14	-	TRBV10-3
CASGASGSISTDTQYF	TGTGCCAGCGGAGCTAGCGGGAGTATAAGCACAGATACGCAGTATTTT	TRBJ2-3	TRBD2	16	-	TRBV2
CASSLPLAGLHEQYF	TGTGCCAGCAGCTTACCACTAGCGGGTCTCCACGAGCAGTACTTC	TRBJ2-7	TRBD2	15	-	TRBV5-4
CASSQALAGAYNEQFF	TGTGCCAGCAGCCAAGCCCTAGCGGGAGCCTACAATGAGCAGTTCTTC	TRBJ2-1	TRBD2	16	-	TRBV4-2
CSVELARRYNEQFF	TGCAGCGTTGAACTAGCCCGCCGCTACAATGAGCAGTTCTTC	TRBJ2-1	-	14	-	TRBV29-1
CASSSGSGGSYNEQFF	TGTGCCAGCAGTTCTGGGAGTGGGGGCTCCTACAATGAGCAGTTCTTC	TRBJ2-1	-	16	once	TRBV6-5
CASSEVGEQYF	TGTGCCAGCAGTGAAGTTGGCGAGCAGTACTTC	TRBJ2-7	-	11	-	TRBV6-1
CASSDPQREKQFF	TGTGCCAGCAGTGACCCCCAGCGGGAGAAGCAGTTCTTC	TRBJ2-1	TRBD2	13	-	TRBV25-1
CASKGLAKSSYEQYF	TGTGCCAGTAAGGGACTAGCGAAGAGCTCCTACGAGCAGTACTTC	TRBJ2-7	TRBD2	15	-	TRBV25-1
CASSSPGLASADTQYF	TGCGCCAGCAGCTCTCCGGGACTAGCGAGTGCAGATACGCAGTATTTT	TRBJ2-3	TRBD2	16	-	TRBV5-1
CASWGINSYEQYF	TGTGCCAGCTGGGGTATCAACTCCTACGAGCAGTACTTC	TRBJ2-7	-	13	-	TRBV27
CASSLGAAGRQEQFF	TGTGCCAGCAGCTTGGGAGCAGCGGGAAGGCAGGAGCAGTTCTTC	TRBJ2-1	TRBD2	15	-	TRBV5-4
CSVTGKETQYF	TGCAGCGTTACAGGGAAAGAGACCCAGTACTTC	TRBJ2-5	-	11	once	TRBV29-1
CASSEGGGRAIDTQYF	TGTGCCAGCAGCGAAGGGGGCGGGAGGGCCATAGATACGCAGTATTTT	TRBJ2-3	TRBD2	16	-	TRBV11-2
CASSVDPGSTDTQYF	TGTGCCAGCAGCGTAGATCCGGGTAGCACAGATACGCAGTATTTT	TRBJ2-3	-	15	-	TRBV9
CASTEGYQETQYF	TGTGCCAGTACGGAGGGGTACCAAGAGACCCAGTACTTC	TRBJ2-5	-	13	-	TRBV21-1
CASSLVGQGSYGYTF	TGCGCCAGCAGCTTGGTGGGACAGGGAAGCTATGGCTACACCTTC	TRBJ1-2	TRBD1	15	-	TRBV5-1
CASSLIEGNEQFF	TGTGCCAGCAGCTTGATTGAAGGGAATGAGCAGTTCTTC	TRBJ2-1	-	13	-	TRBV5-8
CASSIDHPTLAGRHLPQYF	TGTGCCAGTAGTATAGATCATCCGACTTTAGCGGGCAGGCATCTACCGCAGTATTTT	TRBJ2-3	TRBD2	19	-	TRBV19
CASTTTGGEAEAFF	TGCGCCAGCACCACCACAGGGGGCGAGGCTGAAGCTTTCTTT	TRBJ1-1	TRBD1	14	-	TRBV5-1
CASQGNRDSYEQYF	TGTGCCAGCCAGGGGAATCGGGACTCCTACGAGCAGTACTTC	TRBJ2-7	-	14	-	TRBV2
CASSEGTSGTYEQYF	TGTGCCAGCAGCGAGGGGACTAGCGGAACCTACGAGCAGTACTTC	TRBJ2-7	TRBD2	15	-	TRBV5-8
CASSAHLTGGTEAFF	TGTGCCAGCAGCGCCCACCTGACAGGGGGGACTGAAGCTTTCTTT	TRBJ1-1	TRBD1	15	-	TRBV9
CASSQHVGQGSEKLFF	TGTGCCAGCAGTCAGCACGTTGGACAGGGTTCTGAAAAACTGTTTTTT	TRBJ1-4	TRBD1	16	-	TRBV28
CASTGGRGDTEAFF	TGTGCCAGCACTGGGGGGAGAGGTGACACTGAAGCTTTCTTT	TRBJ1-1	-	14	-	TRBV6-6
CASSSRRDRLYEQYF	TGTGCCAGCAGTTCAAGAAGGGACAGACTTTACGAGCAGTACTTC	TRBJ2-7	TRBD1	15	-	TRBV28
CASRPTEFLNTEAFF	TGTGCCAGTAGGCCAACGGAGTTTCTGAACACTGAAGCTTTCTTT	TRBJ1-1	-	15	-	TRBV19
CASSQDTDQPQHF	TGCGCCAGCAGCCAAGATACGGATCAGCCCCAGCATTTT	TRBJ1-5	-	13	-	TRBV4-3
CASSLQPQETQYF	TGTGCCAGCAGCTTACAACCTCAAGAGACCCAGTACTTC	TRBJ2-5	-	13	-	TRBV7-9
CASSLAPPGSHEQYF	TGTGCCAGCAGCTTAGCTCCCCCGGGATCCCACGAGCAGTACTTC	TRBJ2-7	-	15	-	TRBV7-2
CASSAISGFSTEAFF	TGCGCCAGCAGCGCAATTTCAGGGTTTAGCACTGAAGCTTTCTTT	TRBJ1-1	-	15	-	TRBV5-1
CASTISYTGAANTEAFF	TGTGCCAGCACTATAAGTTACACCGGGGCTGCGAACACTGAAGCTTTCTTT	TRBJ1-1	-	17	-	TRBV27
CASSGGLSGNTIYF	TGCGCCAGCAGCGGCGGACTCTCTGGAAACACCATATATTTT	TRBJ1-3	-	14	-	TRBV5-1